The 20 T cell receptor beta chains given below trace back to one sample, sequenced in a study of glioma-infiltrating T cells. TCR alpha and beta CDR3 regions were amplified from RNA using iRepertoire nested multiplex PCR. TCRdb independently ran MiXCR on the multiplex PCR reads; one entry per CDR3 protein. The sample gives over 90,000 distinct CDR3 sequences, about 30% of which show up once; roughly 46% is in the top ten. Material for sequencing was glioma tissue, nonneoplastic brain tissue, or PBMCs (not recorded which). These receptors were obtained from a human donor with low-grade glioma or glioblastoma, undergoing nonglioma brain surgery, or in good health (not recorded which).

This clonotype was seen a few times. The genes are TRBV3-1 and TRBJ1-6; maybe TRBD1 (5 bases). This CDR3 comprises 15 residues. The germline V and J ends were trimmed by 2 bases and 6 bases, with 11 bases remaining between them. Germline V gene data show CDR1 as LGHDT and CDR2 as YNNKEL (reference sequence). DNA for the CDR3: TGTGCCAGCAGCCAAATGGGGACCATTAATTCACCCCTCCACTTT. This codes for CASSQMGTINSPLHF. The full variable domain, in which reference TRBV3-1 and TRBJ1-6 provide the parts outside the CDR3, is DTAVSQTPKYLVTQMGNDKSIKCEQNLGHDTMYWYKQDSKKFLKIMFSYNNKELIINETVPNRFSPKSPDKAHLNLHINSLELGDSAVYFCASSQMGTINSPLHFGNGTRLTVT.

Details on this clonotype: A much larger clone differs by one base, so this may be a read error. The chain uses TRBV20-1 and TRBJ2-5; D remains ambiguous. V was shortened by 6 bases and J by 11 bases, with 13 bases between the two germline ends. The germline V gene encodes CDR1 DFQATT and CDR2 SNEGSKA (reference sequence). The CDR3 is 10 amino acids. CDR3 region: CSAGVRSQYF. CDR3 bases: TGCAGTGCCGGCGTGCGATCGCAGTACTTC.

This clonotype was detected only a few times. The chain couples TRBV6-5 to TRBJ1-1; no clear D gene. The CDR3 is 18 amino acids. The germline CDR1 and CDR2 sequences are MNHEY and SVGAGI. Between the trimmed V and J ends, which lost 2 bases and 1 base, there was a span of 20 bases. The CDR3 region has the DNA TGTGCCAGCAGTTACCCGCCCGGAATTGTGGAATGGAACACTGAAGCTTTCTTT. This sequence encodes CASSYPPGIVEWNTEAFF.

The J gene is TRBJ1-6, the V gene TRBV2; D is ambiguous. The CDR3 sequence is 16 residues long. V was pared by 7 bases and J by 10 bases, with 23 bases between. CDR1 is SNHLY and CDR2 is FYNNEI in the germline V gene. This chain's CDR3 is CASTVTSTSLGSPLHF. For the CDR3, the DNA is TGTGCCAGCACCGTAACTTCTACCTCCCTGGGATCACCCCTCCACTTT.

J is TRBJ1-1 and V is TRBV30, with a weak D call TRBD1 (5 bases). From germline, CDR1 is GTSNPN and CDR2 SVGIG (reference sequence). The CDR3 has 17 residues. Trimming removed 3 bases at V and 3 bases at J, with 23 bases between. In nucleotides, the CDR3 is TGTGCCTGGAGCACGGTATTGGGAGGGGCGCGAGACACTGAAGCTTTCTTT. This translates into CAWSTVLGGARDTEAFF.

This clonotype has a count of ten or more. CDR3 nucleotides: TGTGCCAGCAGTTACTCGCGGGGTTCCACTGAAGCTTTCTTT. Translated: CASSYSRGSTEAFF. V gene TRBV6-6 combines with J gene TRBJ1-1; D is unresolved. This CDR3 is 14 amino acids long. Germline loops: CDR1 MNHNY, CDR2 SVGAGI (reference sequence). Trimming took 0 bases from V and 4 from J, leaving 9 bases between them.

This clonotype was recorded a few times. The chain couples TRBV4-1 to TRBJ2-5; D might be TRBD1 or TRBD2, each matching 5 bases. The germline V and J ends were trimmed by 5 bases and 4 bases, with 20 bases remaining between them. The CDR3 spans 16 residues. From germline, CDR1 is MGHRA and CDR2 YSYEKL. The CDR3 loop reads CASSSPSGGIRETQYF. CDR3 nucleotides: TGCGCCAGCAGCTCACCCTCTGGGGGTATCAGAGAGACCCAGTACTTC.

This clonotype was detected ten times or more. V and J are TRBV20-1 and TRBJ2-1, with TRBD2 as a possible D gene (5 bases). The CDR3 runs to 12 residues. V lost 3 bases to trimming and J lost 8 bases, with 11 bases between them. The V gene's germline CDR1 is DFQATT and CDR2 SNEGSKA (reference sequence). CDR3 region: CSASVSGDEQFF. The CDR3 coding sequence is TGCAGTGCTAGCGTCTCCGGGGATGAGCAGTTCTTC.

There are many counts of this clonotype. The rearrangement links TRBV4-1 to TRBJ2-1; no reliable D call. The CDR3 length is 15 residues. V was clipped by 1 base and J by 0 bases, with 7 bases between them. Germline values: CDR1 MGHRA, CDR2 YSYEKL. The CDR3 coding sequence is TGCGCCAGCAGCCAAGGATCTACCTCCTACAATGAGCAGTTCTTC. Its protein is CASSQGSTSYNEQFF.

This clonotype has at least ten counts. The chain is built from TRBV10-3 and TRBJ1-1, with a weak D call TRBD1 (6 bases). CDR3 size: 14 residues. Germline values: CDR1 ENHRY, CDR2 SYGVKD. V was shortened by 2 bases and J by 3 bases, with 10 bases between the two germline ends. In DNA form, the CDR3 reads TGTGCCATCAGTGAGGGGGGCGCGGACACTGAAGCTTTCTTT. Residues: CAISEGGADTEAFF.

A remark on this clonotype: This may be a read error, as it is one base from a much larger clone. The rearrangement uses TRBV6-2 or TRBV6-3 and TRBJ1-2; the match to TRBD1 covers 9 bases. The J segment lost 3 bases and the V segment lost 0 bases, leaving 8 bases of the junction unmatched. In germline, CDR1 is MNHEY, CDR2 SVGEGT. The CDR3 is 17 amino acids. CDR3 sequence (DNA): TGTGCCAGCAGTTACTCTAATACAGGGGGCAAAGACTATGGCTACACCTTC. Translation gives CASSYSNTGGKDYGYTF.

This clonotype was found many times. This chain connects TRBV27 to TRBJ1-2; TRBD1 agrees at 9 bases. The trim removed 6 bases at V and 2 bases at J, leaving 4 bases unmatched. Germline V CDR1 and CDR2: MNHEY, SMNVEV (reference sequence). The CDR3 contains 14 residues. This CDR3 reads CASRATGGNYGYTF. The CDR3, as DNA: TGTGCCAGCAGGGCGACAGGGGGAAACTATGGCTACACCTTC.

This clonotype was observed a handful of times. In DNA form, the CDR3 reads TGTGCCAGTAGAATACGGATTACCGGGGAGCTGTTTTTT. Translation: CASRIRITGELFF. The chain couples TRBV19 to TRBJ2-2; D not resolved. This CDR3 contains 13 residues. Germline V gene lookup returns CDR1 LNHDA and CDR2 SQIVND (reference sequence). Trimming pared 6 bases from V and 5 bases from J, leaving 10 bases between.

Only a few counts were recorded for this clonotype. The rearrangement uses TRBV7-2 and TRBJ2-7, with TRBD2 matching over 10 bases. The CDR3 consists of 15 residues. With V trimmed by 6 bases and J by 3 bases, 8 bases remained unmatched. The germline gives CDR1 SGHTA, CDR2 FQGNSA. This CDR3 reads CASSPSGGAHYEQYF. CDR3 coding DNA: TGTGCCAGCAGTCCAAGCGGGGGGGCCCACTACGAGCAGTACTTC. Using reference TRBV7-2 and TRBJ2-7 for the parts outside the CDR3, the full variable domain is GAGVSQSPSNKVTEKGKDVELRCDPISGHTALYWYRQSLGQGLEFLIYFQGNSAPDKSGLPSDRFSAERTGGSVSTLTIQRTQQEDSAVYLCASSPSGGAHYEQYFGPGTRLTVT.

This chain joins TRBV7-8 and TRBJ1-1; D not certain. Germline CDR1 SGHVS, CDR2 FQNEAQ. The CDR3 is 13 amino acids. The ends were cut back, 4 bases at V and 4 bases at J, with 10 bases in the middle. CDR3 sequence (DNA): TGTGCCAGCAGCTGGACGGATTCCACTGAAGCTTTCTTT. Amino acids: CASSWTDSTEAFF.

In DNA form, the CDR3 reads TGCAGTGCCAAAACAGGGCATGAGCAGTTCTTC. The encoded protein is CSAKTGHEQFF. The V gene is TRBV20-1, the J gene TRBJ2-1; maybe TRBD1 (6 bases). The CDR3 is made up of 11 amino acids. The V and J ends lost 6 bases and 8 bases respectively, with 11 bases between them. Germline CDR1 DFQATT, CDR2 SNEGSKA (reference sequence).

J is TRBJ2-7 and V is TRBV3-1; 9 bases agree with TRBD1. V was clipped by 0 bases and J by 6 bases; unmatched bases: 9. CDR3 length equals 16 residues. Germline V gives CDR1 LGHDT, CDR2 YNNKEL (reference sequence). The CDR3 sequence is CASSQDKQGALGEQYF. The CDR3 bases are TGTGCCAGCAGCCAAGATAAACAGGGGGCTTTAGGCGAGCAGTACTTC.

Of note for this clonotype: A much larger clone differs from this one at a single base, so this may be a read error. This chain uses TRBV28 with TRBJ1-4; D is perhaps TRBD1 (6 bases). Germline CDR1 and CDR2: MDHEN and SYDVKM. The CDR3 is made up of 14 amino acids. V lost 9 bases to trimming and J lost 1 base, with 12 bases between them. CDR3 nucleotide sequence: TGTGCCAGAAGACTACAGGGAACTAATGAAAAACTGTTTTTT. Amino acids: CARRLQGTNEKLFF.

This clonotype was observed a single time. The chain uses TRBV4-2 and TRBJ2-1; 11 positions match TRBD2. There are 18 residues in the CDR3. V shed 5 bases, J shed 5 bases, and the junction held 14 bases outside the gene matches. The germline gives CDR1 LGHNA, CDR2 YNFKEQ. CDR3 in DNA: TGTGCCAGCAGCACGCGCCCCCCCCTAGCGGGGGGCGACAATGAGCAGTTCTTC. Translation: CASSTRPPLAGGDNEQFF.

In its sample, this clonotype was seen many times. This chain connects TRBV6-2 or TRBV6-3 to TRBJ1-1; D is perhaps TRBD1 (6 bases). Per germline, CDR1 MNHEY and CDR2 SVGEGT. The CDR3 runs 13 residues. Trimming removed 3 bases from V and 3 bases from J, with 8 bases in between. This CDR3 reads CASSYGGHTEAFF. The CDR3 bases are TGTGCCAGCAGTTATGGGGGCCACACTGAAGCTTTCTTT.